The rows below give T cell receptor beta chains drawn from one sample of a study of response to subunit inactivated influenza vaccine. TCRdb used MiXCR to reprocess the RT-PCR reads, holding one entry per CDR3 protein. The sample records about 480,000 distinct CDR3 sequences, 13% being singletons. The specimen comprised PBMCs from blood, sampled roughly 46 days after vaccination. These receptor sequences come from a man aged 50-59 years who received an inactivated influenza vaccine. The conserved cysteine and the conserved F or W are not part of the CDR3 here. The order of the fields is V gene, J gene, D gene, CDR3 protein. A D gene is named only where the DNA matches it firmly.

TRBV10-1	TRBJ2-2	NA	ASSESWAGNTGELF
TRBV27	TRBJ2-1	TRBD1	ASSFVGQGGEQF
TRBV12-3/TRBV12-4	TRBJ2-7	NA	ASSFTSYEQY
TRBV20-1	TRBJ2-2	NA	SASSGQNTGELF
TRBV5-1	TRBJ2-7	NA	ASSRGGEPTYEQY
TRBV5-1	TRBJ2-2	NA	ASSLVLETGELF
TRBV20-1	TRBJ1-6	NA	SAGGNRNSPLH
TRBV24-1	TRBJ1-2	NA	ATSDLDGRVYT
TRBV4-3	TRBJ2-2	NA	ASSQDTGFSGELF
TRBV12-3/TRBV12-4	TRBJ1-1	TRBD1	ATKTGAFEAF
TRBV4-3	TRBJ2-1	TRBD2	ASSQGQGLANTYNEQF
TRBV4-3	TRBJ2-1	TRBD2	ASSQDLVAGGLSEQF
TRBV20-1	TRBJ2-7	NA	SARVGGRLYEQY
TRBV20-1	TRBJ2-3	TRBD1	SAAPRDSSTDTQY
TRBV7-9	TRBJ1-5	NA	ASSLVADQPQH
TRBV2	TRBJ2-1	NA	ASSSTLASSYNEQF
TRBV7-2	TRBJ2-4	NA	ASSLPSGFTDIQY
TRBV29-1	TRBJ2-2	NA	SAQSGSGELF
TRBV20-1	TRBJ2-1	NA	SAPTPSGVDNEQF
TRBV20-1	TRBJ2-7	TRBD2	SARDGAGVYEQY
TRBV7-2	TRBJ2-6	NA	ASSLVQGRLGANVLT
TRBV7-9	TRBJ2-7	NA	ASTSVEAGPSYEQY
TRBV5-1	TRBJ2-1	TRBD1	ASSFGQADNEQF
TRBV6-5	TRBJ1-6	NA	ASSWSFRDSPLH
TRBV12-3/TRBV12-4	TRBJ2-2	TRBD1	ASSPGGALGELF
TRBV12-3/TRBV12-4	TRBJ1-2	TRBD1	ANGRGRYGYT
TRBV5-1	TRBJ2-1	TRBD1	ASSPTGTAVYNEQF
TRBV3-1	TRBJ1-1	NA	ASSQSHTEAF
TRBV6-2/TRBV6-3	TRBJ2-3	NA	ACTPFGTQTDTQY